This TCR beta chain appears in the sequencing data of a study of CD8 T cells in ankylosing spondylitis. TCRdb re-derived calls from the 5' RACE reads in MiXCR, one entry per CDR3 protein. The repertoire holds 350,000 to 450,000 distinct CDR3 sequences, with 20% to 25% as singletons. The length of the CDR3 is 14 residues. The germline V gene has CDR1 SQVTM and CDR2 ANQGSEA. The V gene lost 5 bases and the J gene lost 3 bases, with 15 bases spanning the gap. The chain recombines TRBV29-1 with TRBJ2-3; no clear D. The specimen was blood, either unsorted or a sorted T cell fraction (not recorded which). This clonotype was obtained from a male donor with ankylosing spondylitis or in good health (not recorded which). CDR3 sequence reads: CSVPTAQRTDTQYF. In DNA, the CDR3 is TGCAGCGTTCCAACCGCCCAACGGACAGATACGCAGTATTTT.